Listed below are T cell receptor beta chains from one sample, sequenced in a study of blood T cell repertoires in COVID-19. The assay was immunoSEQ multiplex PCR, and TCRdb's table has in-frame clones only and misses some. The sample has more than 200,000 clones; roughly 82% are singletons. Sequencing was carried out using peripheral blood. The receptors come from a woman at least 80 years old with active or convalescent COVID-19. The CDR3 runs from the conserved cysteine through the conserved F or W. A D gene is named only where the DNA matches it firmly. Clone size appears in some rows only: once, few, many, or a class for an expanded clone.

clone size,J gene,D gene,V gene,CDR3 protein,CDR3 DNA
NA,TRBJ2-4,TRBD1,TRBV30,CAWDSGGGENIQYF,TGTGCCTGGGACTCAGGGGGTGGCGAAAACATTCAGTACTTC
NA,TRBJ2-7,TRBD2,TRBV7-8,CASSFMGGGWFYEQYF,TGTGCCAGCAGCTTTATGGGGGGAGGGTGGTTCTACGAGCAGTACTTC
NA,TRBJ2-7,NA,TRBV9,CASSEDYRGYEQYF,TGTGCCAGCAGCGAGGACTACAGAGGCTACGAGCAGTACTTC
NA,TRBJ1-3,TRBD1,TRBV3-1/TRBV3-2,CASSDRGSGNTIYF,TGTGCCAGCAGTGACAGGGGCTCTGGAAACACCATATATTTT
NA,TRBJ2-7,NA,TRBV30,CAWSGGSYEQYF,TGTGCCTGGAGCGGGGGCTCCTACGAGCAGTACTTC
NA,TRBJ2-7,TRBD2,TRBV11-3,CASSLGGSLNEQYF,TGTGCCAGCAGCTTGGGCGGGAGTTTAAACGAGCAGTACTTC
NA,TRBJ1-2,NA,TRBV11-2,CASSLEGASNYGYTF,TGTGCCAGCAGCTTAGAAGGGGCATCTAACTATGGCTACACCTTC
NA,TRBJ1-2,NA,TRBV5-4,CASSSGDLNYGYTF,TGTGCCAGCAGCTCGGGGGACCTTAACTATGGCTACACCTTC
NA,TRBJ1-2,TRBD1,TRBV7-4,CASSYSAGQGYGYTF,TGTGCCAGCAGCTATTCCGCGGGACAGGGATATGGCTACACCTTC
NA,TRBJ2-3,NA,TRBV5-4,CASSSGGQAQYF,TGTGCCAGCAGCTCAGGGGGGCAAGCGCAGTATTTT
NA,TRBJ1-1,NA,TRBV19,CASSIRGRASTEAFF,TGTGCCAGTAGTATCCGAGGCAGAGCGAGCACTGAAGCTTTCTTT
NA,TRBJ1-6,NA,TRBV10-3,CAISESVSHDSPLHF,TGTGCCATCAGTGAGTCCGTCAGTCACGATTCACCCCTCCACTTT
NA,TRBJ1-2,NA,TRBV7-6,CASSLGTGTNYGYTF,TGTGCCAGCAGCTTAGGCACAGGTACTAACTATGGCTACACCTTC
NA,TRBJ2-7,TRBD2,TRBV28,CASSLGLAGTRYEQYF,TGTGCCAGCAGTTTAGGGCTAGCGGGAACTAGGTACGAGCAGTACTTC
NA,TRBJ1-3,TRBD1,TRBV10-3,CAISLDRDPGNTIYF,TGTGCCATCAGCCTCGACAGGGACCCTGGAAACACCATATATTTT
once,TRBJ2-3,NA,TRBV12-2,CASRSPVRGQSTDTQYF,TGTGCAAGTCGCTCGCCGGTTAGGGGACAGTCCACAGATACGCAGTATTTT
NA,TRBJ1-6,NA,TRBV7-2,CASSPFTGPLHF,TGTGCCAGCAGCCCTTTTACTGGACCCCTCCACTTT
NA,TRBJ1-5,NA,TRBV25-1,CASSPQGFQPQHF,TGTGCCAGCAGTCCCCAGGGATTTCAGCCCCAGCATTTT
NA,TRBJ2-3,NA,TRBV5-6,CASSFWGFGTDTQYF,TGTGCCAGCAGCTTTTGGGGCTTCGGCACAGATACGCAGTATTTT
NA,TRBJ2-7,TRBD1,TRBV18,CASSRQGLNYEQYF,TGTGCCAGCTCACGACAGGGTCTAAACTACGAGCAGTACTTC
NA,TRBJ1-1,NA,TRBV6-4,CASSAEGIYTEAFF,TGTGCCAGCAGTGCGGAGGGGATTTACACTGAAGCTTTCTTT
NA,TRBJ2-7,TRBD2,TRBV5-1,CASSPPDTSGINEQYF,TGCGCCAGCAGCCCCCCTGATACTAGCGGGATCAACGAGCAGTACTTC
NA,TRBJ1-6,NA,TRBV28,CASHRQLDSPLHF,TGTGCCAGCCACCGACAGTTGGATTCACCCCTCCACTTT
few,TRBJ1-6,TRBD1,TRBV3-1/TRBV3-2,CASSQRDRGRHSPLHF,TGTGCCAGCAGCCAACGAGACAGGGGGCGTCATTCACCCCTCCACTTT
NA,TRBJ1-3,NA,TRBV6-2/TRBV6-3,CASSLLQGPGNTIYF,TGTGCCAGCAGTCTCCTCCAGGGCCCTGGAAACACCATATATTTT
NA,TRBJ1-3,NA,TRBV29-1,CSGTFSGNTIYF,TGCAGCGGGACATTCTCTGGAAACACCATATATTTT
NA,TRBJ2-5,TRBD2,TRBV4-2,CASSRGTSGDTYQETQYF,TGTGCCAGCAGCCGTGGGACTAGCGGAGATACGTACCAAGAGACCCAGTACTTC
NA,TRBJ1-4,NA,TRBV5-4,CASSLAGIDEKLFF,TGTGCCAGCAGCTTGGCCGGGATCGATGAAAAACTGTTTTTT
NA,TRBJ1-5,NA,TRBV24-1,CATSGLTGSNQPQHF,TGTGCCACCAGTGGGCTCACAGGAAGCAATCAGCCCCAGCATTTT
NA,TRBJ2-1,TRBD1,TRBV24-1,CATSDPGQGLTNEQFF,TGTGCCACCAGTGACCCCGGACAGGGTTTAACTAATGAGCAGTTCTTC
NA,TRBJ2-7,NA,TRBV5-1,CASSLRGAYEQYF,TGCGCCAGCAGCTTGCGGGGAGCCTACGAGCAGTACTTC
NA,TRBJ2-7,TRBD2,TRBV11-2,CASSPSSGEVGEQYF,TGTGCCAGCAGCCCCAGTAGCGGGGAGGTGGGCGAGCAGTACTTC
NA,TRBJ1-2,TRBD1,TRBV7-7,CASSLPGQGLEYGYTF,TGTGCTAGCAGCTTACCGGGACAGGGACTAGAGTATGGCTACACCTTC
NA,TRBJ1-2,NA,TRBV5-1,CASSYDWTGGYTF,TGCGCCAGCAGCTACGATTGGACGGGAGGCTACACCTTC
NA,TRBJ2-3,TRBD2,TRBV15,CATSRDLSSGGADTQYF,TGTGCCACCAGCAGAGATCTGAGTAGCGGGGGCGCAGATACGCAGTATTTT
NA,TRBJ1-2,TRBD1,TRBV3-1/TRBV3-2,CASRGTAGLYGYTF,TGTGCCAGCAGAGGGACAGCAGGTCTCTATGGCTACACCTTC
once,TRBJ2-7,NA,TRBV27,CASSLLASQRGNEQYF,TGTGCCAGCAGTTTATTGGCATCCCAGCGAGGGAACGAGCAGTACTTC
NA,TRBJ1-5,TRBD1,TRBV10-3,CAISDRDRNQPQHF,TGTGCCATCAGTGACCGGGACAGAAATCAGCCCCAGCATTTT
few,TRBJ2-7,TRBD1,TRBV28,CASSPGQVSSYEQYF,TGTGCCAGCAGTCCAGGACAGGTGAGCTCCTACGAGCAGTACTTC
NA,TRBJ2-5,TRBD2,TRBV5-1,CASTYGGGQETQYF,TGCGCCAGCACCTATGGGGGGGGACAAGAGACCCAGTACTTC
NA,TRBJ2-1,TRBD2,TRBV9,CASHRLAGVGGEQFF,TGTGCCAGCCATCGCCTAGCGGGAGTAGGGGGTGAGCAGTTCTTC
NA,TRBJ1-5,TRBD1,TRBV28,CASSFVPGGGQPQHF,TGTGCCAGCAGTTTCGTCCCAGGGGGCGGGCAGCCCCAGCATTTT
NA,TRBJ2-7,TRBD2,TRBV5-1,CASSDFGSGTEQYF,TGCGCCAGCAGCGACTTCGGTAGCGGGACCGAGCAGTACTTC
NA,TRBJ2-5,NA,TRBV6-1,CASSEGAGRGETQYF,TGTGCCAGCAGTGAAGGGGCGGGACGGGGAGAGACCCAGTACTTC
NA,TRBJ2-1,TRBD2,TRBV19,CASSISSGIGNEQFF,TGTGCCAGTAGTATTAGTAGCGGGATTGGTAATGAGCAGTTCTTC
NA,TRBJ2-7,TRBD1,TRBV28,CASSKDRVGEQYF,TGTGCCAGCAGTAAGGACAGGGTAGGCGAGCAGTACTTC
NA,TRBJ2-1,TRBD2,TRBV7-2,CASSPLAGVYNEQFF,TGTGCCAGCAGCCCATTAGCGGGAGTGTACAATGAGCAGTTCTTC
once,TRBJ2-1,NA,TRBV7-6,CASSRSEGSYNEQFF,TGTGCCAGCAGCCGTAGCGAGGGCTCCTACAATGAGCAGTTCTTC
NA,TRBJ1-2,TRBD1,TRBV19,CASSIGTANYGYTF,TGTGCCAGTAGTATCGGGACAGCTAACTATGGCTACACCTTC
NA,TRBJ1-1,NA,TRBV28,CASSFRRNTEAFF,TGTGCCAGCAGTTTCCGCAGGAACACTGAAGCTTTCTTT
NA,TRBJ1-5,TRBD1,TRBV5-5,CASSLLVGGPQPQHF,TGTGCCAGCAGCTTACTTGTAGGGGGCCCTCAGCCCCAGCATTTT
few,TRBJ2-6,NA,TRBV5-1,CASSLDTGANVLTF,TGCGCCAGCAGCTTGGACACTGGGGCCAACGTCCTGACTTTC
NA,TRBJ1-2,TRBD1,TRBV5-1,CASNKKDRSDGYTF,TGCGCCAGCAACAAGAAGGACAGGTCCGATGGCTACACCTTC
few,TRBJ2-1,TRBD1,TRBV11-2,CASSLANRGWDEQFF,TGTGCCAGCAGCCTTGCAAACAGGGGATGGGATGAGCAGTTCTTC
NA,TRBJ2-3,NA,TRBV7-9,CASSLVRGYTDTQYF,TGTGCCAGCAGCTTAGTCCGGGGATACACAGATACGCAGTATTTT
NA,TRBJ1-3,NA,TRBV14,CASSQYGNTIYF,TGTGCCAGCAGCCAATATGGAAACACCATATATTTT
NA,TRBJ1-3,NA,TRBV9,CASSVVGRVGGNTIYF,TGTGCCAGCAGCGTAGTGGGCAGGGTTGGTGGAAACACCATATATTTT